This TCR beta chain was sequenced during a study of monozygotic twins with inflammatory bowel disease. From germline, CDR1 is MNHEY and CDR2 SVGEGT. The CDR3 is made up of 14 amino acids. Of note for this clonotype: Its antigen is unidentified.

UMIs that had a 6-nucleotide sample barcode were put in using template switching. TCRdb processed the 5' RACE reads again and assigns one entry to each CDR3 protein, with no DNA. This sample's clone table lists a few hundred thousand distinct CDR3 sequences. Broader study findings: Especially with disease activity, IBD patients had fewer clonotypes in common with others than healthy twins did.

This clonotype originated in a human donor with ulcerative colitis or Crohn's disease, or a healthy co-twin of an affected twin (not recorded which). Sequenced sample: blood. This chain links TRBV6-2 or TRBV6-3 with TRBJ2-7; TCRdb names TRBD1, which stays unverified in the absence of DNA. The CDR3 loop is CASSYTPGTYEQYF.